Listed below are T cell receptor beta chains from one sample, sequenced in a study of identical twins. TCRdb used MiXCR to reprocess the 5' RACE reads, holding one entry per CDR3 protein. Of a few hundred thousand distinct CDR3 sequences listed, 12% to 15% were seen once; the top ten hold more than 0.4%. These same records also appear under a second study, on yellow fever vaccine responses in identical twins.

What was sequenced was CD4+ T cells sorted from blood. Receptor source: a young woman in good health. Both conserved end residues are part of each CDR3. D genes are given only for firm matches. Clone size is not always given. Where it is, it says once, few, many or a class for expanded clones.

v_gene: TRBV10-3; j_gene: TRBJ2-1; d_gene: TRBD2; abundance: few; CDR3nt: TGTGCCATCAGCGCTGGGGCTTCCGGGACTACCAACTATCCCCTCAATGAGCAGTTCTTC; CDR3aa: CAISAGASGTTNYPLNEQFF
v_gene: TRBV6-6; j_gene: TRBJ2-2; d_gene: NA; abundance: few; CDR3nt: TGTGCCAGCAGTTCAACAACCGGGGAGCTGTTTTTT; CDR3aa: CASSSTTGELFF
v_gene: TRBV12-3/TRBV12-4; j_gene: TRBJ2-1; d_gene: NA; abundance: NA; CDR3nt: TGTGCCAGCAGTTTCCCTCTAAGGAGCCCCTACAATGAGCAGTTCTTC; CDR3aa: CASSFPLRSPYNEQFF
v_gene: TRBV12-3/TRBV12-4; j_gene: TRBJ1-5; d_gene: TRBD1; abundance: few; CDR3nt: TGTGCCAGCAGCATACAGGGGAATCAGCCCCAGCATTTT; CDR3aa: CASSIQGNQPQHF
v_gene: TRBV12-3/TRBV12-4; j_gene: TRBJ1-1; d_gene: NA; abundance: few; CDR3nt: TGTGCCAGCAACCGACAAGGTGTAGAAGCTTTCTTT; CDR3aa: CASNRQGVEAFF
v_gene: TRBV10-3; j_gene: TRBJ2-5; d_gene: NA; abundance: few; CDR3nt: TGTGCCATCAGTGACAGAGAGCAGACCCAGTACTTC; CDR3aa: CAISDREQTQYF
v_gene: TRBV4-1; j_gene: TRBJ2-2; d_gene: NA; abundance: NA; CDR3nt: TGCGCCAGCAGCCAAGACTTCGGGAACTGGGAGCTGTTTTTT; CDR3aa: CASSQDFGNWELFF
v_gene: TRBV6-1; j_gene: TRBJ2-5; d_gene: TRBD2; abundance: NA; CDR3nt: TGTGCCAGCAGTCCCGGGTCGGGGTGGGGGGGCCAAGAGACCCAGTACTTC; CDR3aa: CASSPGSGWGGQETQYF
v_gene: TRBV18; j_gene: TRBJ1-2; d_gene: TRBD1; abundance: NA; CDR3nt: TGTGCCAGCTCACCCGACGGACAGGGAAGGCTCTATGGCTACACCTTC; CDR3aa: CASSPDGQGRLYGYTF
v_gene: TRBV20-1; j_gene: TRBJ2-5; d_gene: NA; abundance: NA; CDR3nt: TGCAGTGCTAGAGTGCAGTACCAAGAGACCCAGTACTTC; CDR3aa: CSARVQYQETQYF
v_gene: TRBV12-3/TRBV12-4; j_gene: TRBJ1-2; d_gene: NA; abundance: many; CDR3nt: TGTGCCAGCAGGATCCAGGGGTCTGGCTACACCTTC; CDR3aa: CASRIQGSGYTF